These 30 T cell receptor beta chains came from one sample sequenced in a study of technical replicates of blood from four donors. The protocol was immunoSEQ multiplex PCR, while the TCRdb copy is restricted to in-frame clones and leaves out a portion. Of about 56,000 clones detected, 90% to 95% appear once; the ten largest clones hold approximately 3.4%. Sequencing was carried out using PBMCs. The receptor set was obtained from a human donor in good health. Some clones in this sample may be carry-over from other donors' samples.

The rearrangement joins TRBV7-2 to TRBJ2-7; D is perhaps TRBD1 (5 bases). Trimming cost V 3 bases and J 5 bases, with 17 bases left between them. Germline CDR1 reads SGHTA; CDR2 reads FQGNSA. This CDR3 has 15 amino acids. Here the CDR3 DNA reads TGTGCCAGCAGCTTGGGCAGGTTGGTACAGGACGAGCAGTACTTC. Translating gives CASSLGRLVQDEQYF.

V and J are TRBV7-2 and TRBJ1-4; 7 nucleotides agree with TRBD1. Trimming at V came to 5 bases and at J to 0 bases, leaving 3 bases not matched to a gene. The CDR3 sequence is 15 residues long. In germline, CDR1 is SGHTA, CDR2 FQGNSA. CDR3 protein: CASSGDSTTNEKLFF. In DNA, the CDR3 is TGTGCCAGCAGCGGGGACAGTACAACTAATGAAAAACTGTTTTTT.

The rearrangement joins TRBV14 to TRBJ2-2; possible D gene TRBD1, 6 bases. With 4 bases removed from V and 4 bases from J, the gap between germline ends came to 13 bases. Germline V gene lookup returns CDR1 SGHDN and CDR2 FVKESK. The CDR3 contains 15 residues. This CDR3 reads CASSLTNRATGELFF. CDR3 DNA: TGTGCCAGCAGCCTTACGAACAGGGCCACCGGGGAGCTGTTTTTT.

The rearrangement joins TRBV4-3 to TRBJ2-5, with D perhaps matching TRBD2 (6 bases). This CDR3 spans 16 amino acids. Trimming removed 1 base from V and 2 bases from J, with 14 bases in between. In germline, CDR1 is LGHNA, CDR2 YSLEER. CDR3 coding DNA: TGCGCCAGCAGCCAAGGGACTACCAGGTTTCAAGAGACCCAGTACTTC. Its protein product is CASSQGTTRFQETQYF.

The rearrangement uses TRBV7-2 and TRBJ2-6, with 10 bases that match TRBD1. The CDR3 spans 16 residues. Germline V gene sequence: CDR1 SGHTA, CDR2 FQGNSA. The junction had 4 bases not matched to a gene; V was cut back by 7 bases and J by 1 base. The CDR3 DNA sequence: TGTGCCAGCACAAAGGACAGGGGGTCTGGGGCCAACGTCCTGACTTTC. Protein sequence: CASTKDRGSGANVLTF.

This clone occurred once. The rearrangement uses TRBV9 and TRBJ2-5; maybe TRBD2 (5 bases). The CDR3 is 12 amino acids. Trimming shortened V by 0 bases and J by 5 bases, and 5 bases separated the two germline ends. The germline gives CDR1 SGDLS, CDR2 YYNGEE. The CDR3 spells CASSVGGETQYF. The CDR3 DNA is TGTGCCAGCAGCGTAGGAGGGGAGACCCAGTACTTC.

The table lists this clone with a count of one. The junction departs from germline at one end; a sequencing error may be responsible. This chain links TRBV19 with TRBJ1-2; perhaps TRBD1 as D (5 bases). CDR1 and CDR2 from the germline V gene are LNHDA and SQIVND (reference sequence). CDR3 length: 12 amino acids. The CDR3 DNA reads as TGTGCCAGTAGTGCCTTCGTCCGGGACTTACTCTTC. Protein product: CASSAFVRDLLF.

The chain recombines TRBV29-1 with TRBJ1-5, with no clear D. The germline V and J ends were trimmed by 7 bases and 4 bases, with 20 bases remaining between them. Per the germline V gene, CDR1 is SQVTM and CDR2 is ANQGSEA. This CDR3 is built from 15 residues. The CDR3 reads CSASDGFLGNQPQHF. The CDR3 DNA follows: TGCAGCGCCTCCGACGGGTTCCTCGGGAATCAGCCCCAGCATTTT. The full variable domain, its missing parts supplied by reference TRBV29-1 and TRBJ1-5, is SAVISQKPSRDICQRGTSLTIQCQVDSQVTMMFWYRQQPGQSLTLIATANQGSEATYESGFVIDKFPISRPNLTFSTLTVSNMSPEDSSIYLCSASDGFLGNQPQHFGDGTRLSIL.

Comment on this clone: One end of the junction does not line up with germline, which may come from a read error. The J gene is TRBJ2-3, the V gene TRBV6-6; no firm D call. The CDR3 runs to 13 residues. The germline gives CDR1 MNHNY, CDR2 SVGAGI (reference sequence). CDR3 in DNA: TGTGCCAGCACCCCGTACAGCAGAGATACGCAGTATTTT. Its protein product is CASTPYSRDTQYF.

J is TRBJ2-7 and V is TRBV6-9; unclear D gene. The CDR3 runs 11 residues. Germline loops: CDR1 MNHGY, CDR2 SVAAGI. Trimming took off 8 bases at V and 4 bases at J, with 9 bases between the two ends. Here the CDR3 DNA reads TGTGCCAGCTGCTCTAATTACGAGCAGTACTTC. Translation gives CASCSNYEQYF.

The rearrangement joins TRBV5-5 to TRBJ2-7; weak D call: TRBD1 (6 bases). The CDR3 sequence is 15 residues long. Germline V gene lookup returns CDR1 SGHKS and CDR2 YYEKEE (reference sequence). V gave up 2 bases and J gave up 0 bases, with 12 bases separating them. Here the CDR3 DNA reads TGTGCCAGCAGCTTAGTCGACAGGCCCTCCTACGAGCAGTACTTC. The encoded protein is CASSLVDRPSYEQYF. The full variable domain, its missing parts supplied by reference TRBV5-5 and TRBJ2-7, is DAGVTQSPTHLIKTRGQQVTLRCSPISGHKSVSWYQQVLGQGPQFIFQYYEKEERGRGNFPDRFSARQFPNYSSELNVNALLLGDSALYLCASSLVDRPSYEQYFGPGTRLTVT.

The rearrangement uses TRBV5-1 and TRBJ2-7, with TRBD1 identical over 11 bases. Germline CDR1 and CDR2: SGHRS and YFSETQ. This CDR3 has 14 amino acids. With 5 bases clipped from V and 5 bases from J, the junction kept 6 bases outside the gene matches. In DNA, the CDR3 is TGCGCCAGCAGACCGGACAGGGGGCGCGACGAGCAGTACTTC. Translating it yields CASRPDRGRDEQYF. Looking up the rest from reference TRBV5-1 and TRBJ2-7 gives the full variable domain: KAGVTQTPRYLIKTRGQQVTLSCSPISGHRSVSWYQQTPGQGLQFLFEYFSETQRNKGNFPGRFSGRQFSNSRSEMNVSTLELGDSALYLCASRPDRGRDEQYFGPGTRLTVT.

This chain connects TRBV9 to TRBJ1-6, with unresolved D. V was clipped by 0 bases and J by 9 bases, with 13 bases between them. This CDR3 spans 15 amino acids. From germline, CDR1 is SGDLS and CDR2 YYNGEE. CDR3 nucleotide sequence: TGTGCCAGCAGCGTAGGTGGCACGGGGAGTTCACCCCTCCACTTT. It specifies CASSVGGTGSSPLHF. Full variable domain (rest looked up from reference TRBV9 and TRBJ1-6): DSGVTQTPKHLITATGQRVTLRCSPRSGDLSVYWYQQSLDQGLQFLIQYYNGEERAKGNILERFSAQQFPDLHSELNLSSLELGDSALYFCASSVGGTGSSPLHFGNGTRLTVT.

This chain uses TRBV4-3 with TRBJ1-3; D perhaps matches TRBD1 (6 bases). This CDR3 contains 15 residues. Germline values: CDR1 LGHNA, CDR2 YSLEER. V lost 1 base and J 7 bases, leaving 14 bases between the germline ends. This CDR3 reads CASSQGGQSWNTIYF. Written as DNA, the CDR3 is TGCGCCAGCAGCCAAGGAGGACAGTCGTGGAACACCATATATTTT.

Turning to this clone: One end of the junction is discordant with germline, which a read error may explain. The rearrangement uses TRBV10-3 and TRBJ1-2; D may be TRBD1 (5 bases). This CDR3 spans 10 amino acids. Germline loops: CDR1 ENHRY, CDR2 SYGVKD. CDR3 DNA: TGTGCCATCAGTGACAGGGTCTTCTCCTTC. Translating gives CAISDRVFSF.

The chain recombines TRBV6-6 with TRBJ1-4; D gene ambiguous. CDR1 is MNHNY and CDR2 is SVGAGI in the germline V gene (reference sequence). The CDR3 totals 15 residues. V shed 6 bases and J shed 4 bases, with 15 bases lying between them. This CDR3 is CASSAPRGINEKLFF. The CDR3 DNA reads TGTGCCAGCAGCGCCCCGCGGGGAATTAATGAAAAACTGTTTTTT.

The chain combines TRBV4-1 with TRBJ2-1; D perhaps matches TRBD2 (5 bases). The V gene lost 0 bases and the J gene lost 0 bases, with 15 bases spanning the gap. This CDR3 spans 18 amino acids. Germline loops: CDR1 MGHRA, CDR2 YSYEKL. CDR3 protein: CASSQDPGGLHSYNEQFF. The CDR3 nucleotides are TGCGCCAGCAGCCAAGATCCGGGCGGGCTTCACTCCTACAATGAGCAGTTCTTC.

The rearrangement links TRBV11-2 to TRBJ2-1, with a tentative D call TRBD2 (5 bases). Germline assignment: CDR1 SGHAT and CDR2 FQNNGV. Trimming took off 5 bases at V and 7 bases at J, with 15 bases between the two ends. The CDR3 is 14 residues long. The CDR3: CASSRSSSLNEQFF. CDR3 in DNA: TGTGCCAGCAGCCGTTCTAGCTCACTTAATGAGCAGTTCTTC. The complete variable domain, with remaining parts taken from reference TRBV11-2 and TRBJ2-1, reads EAGVAQSPRYKIIEKRQSVAFWCNPISGHATLYWYQQILGQGPKLLIQFQNNGVVDDSQLPKDRFSAERLKGVDSTLKIQPAKLEDSAVYLCASSRSSSLNEQFFGPGTRLTVL.

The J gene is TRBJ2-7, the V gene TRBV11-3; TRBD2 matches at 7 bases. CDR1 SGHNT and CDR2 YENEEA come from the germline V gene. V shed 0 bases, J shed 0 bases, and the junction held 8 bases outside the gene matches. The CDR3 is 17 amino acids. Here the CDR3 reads CASSLDYAGESSYEQYF. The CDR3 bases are TGTGCCAGCAGCTTAGATTACGCGGGAGAGAGCTCCTACGAGCAGTACTTC.

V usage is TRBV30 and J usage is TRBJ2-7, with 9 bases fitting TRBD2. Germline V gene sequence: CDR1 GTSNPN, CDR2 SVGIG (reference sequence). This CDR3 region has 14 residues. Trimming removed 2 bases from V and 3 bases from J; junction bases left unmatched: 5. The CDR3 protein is CAWSRASGNYEQYF. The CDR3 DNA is TGTGCCTGGAGTCGTGCTAGCGGGAACTACGAGCAGTACTTC.

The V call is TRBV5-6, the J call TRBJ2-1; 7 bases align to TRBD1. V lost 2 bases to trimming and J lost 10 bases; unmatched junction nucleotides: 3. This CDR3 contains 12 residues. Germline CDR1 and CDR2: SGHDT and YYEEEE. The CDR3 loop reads CASSLPTGEQFF. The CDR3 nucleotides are TGTGCCAGCAGCTTACCGACAGGGGAGCAGTTCTTC.

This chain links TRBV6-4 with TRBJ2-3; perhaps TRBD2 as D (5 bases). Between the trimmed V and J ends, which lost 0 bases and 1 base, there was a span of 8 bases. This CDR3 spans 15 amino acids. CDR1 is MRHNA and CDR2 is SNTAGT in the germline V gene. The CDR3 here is CASSDSNGGTDTQYF. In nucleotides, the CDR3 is TGTGCCAGCAGTGACTCGAACGGGGGCACAGATACGCAGTATTTT.

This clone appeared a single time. CDR3 sequence (DNA): TGTGCCAGCAGTTCGCCAGGGGTTTTGGGTAATCAGCCCCAGCATTTT. Translated, it gives CASSSPGVLGNQPQHF. J is TRBJ1-5 and V is TRBV2; possibly TRBD1 for D (6 bases). The CDR3 runs 16 residues. In germline, CDR1 is SNHLY, CDR2 FYNNEI. V shed 5 bases and J shed 4 bases, with 18 bases lying between them.

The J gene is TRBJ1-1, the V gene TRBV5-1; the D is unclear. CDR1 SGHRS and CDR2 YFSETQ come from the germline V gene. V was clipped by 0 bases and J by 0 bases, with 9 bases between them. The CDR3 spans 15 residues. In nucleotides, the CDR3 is TGCGCCAGCAGCTTGGTGGACTCCATGAACACTGAAGCTTTCTTT. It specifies CASSLVDSMNTEAFF. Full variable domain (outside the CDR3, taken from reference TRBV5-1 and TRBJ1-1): KAGVTQTPRYLIKTRGQQVTLSCSPISGHRSVSWYQQTPGQGLQFLFEYFSETQRNKGNFPGRFSGRQFSNSRSEMNVSTLELGDSALYLCASSLVDSMNTEAFFGQGTRLTVV.

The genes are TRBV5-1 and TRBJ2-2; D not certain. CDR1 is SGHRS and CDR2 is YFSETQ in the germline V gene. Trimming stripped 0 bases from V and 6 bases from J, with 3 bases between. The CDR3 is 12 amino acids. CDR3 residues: CASSLASGELFF. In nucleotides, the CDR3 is TGCGCCAGCAGCTTGGCCTCCGGGGAGCTGTTTTTT.

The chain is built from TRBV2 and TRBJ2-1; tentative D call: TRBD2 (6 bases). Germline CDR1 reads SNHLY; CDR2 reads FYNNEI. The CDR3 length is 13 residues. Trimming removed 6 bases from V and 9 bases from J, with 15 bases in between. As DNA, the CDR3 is TGTGCCAGCAGCGCCGACTGGGGAGGTGAGCAGTTCTTC. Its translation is CASSADWGGEQFF.

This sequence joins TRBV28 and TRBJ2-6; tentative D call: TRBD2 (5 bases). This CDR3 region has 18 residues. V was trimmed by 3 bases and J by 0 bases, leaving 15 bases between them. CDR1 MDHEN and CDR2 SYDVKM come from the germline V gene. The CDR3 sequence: CASSLVRVGSSGANVLTF. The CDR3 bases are TGTGCCAGCAGTTTGGTGCGGGTGGGGAGCTCTGGGGCCAACGTCCTGACTTTC.

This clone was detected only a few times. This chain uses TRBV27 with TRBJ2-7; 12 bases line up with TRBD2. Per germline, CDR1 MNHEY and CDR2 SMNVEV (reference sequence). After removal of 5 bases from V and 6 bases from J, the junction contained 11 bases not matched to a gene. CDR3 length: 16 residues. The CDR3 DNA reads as TGTGCCAGCAGTCCACGACCTAGCGGGAGGGTGGGCGAGCAGTACTTC. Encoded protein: CASSPRPSGRVGEQYF.

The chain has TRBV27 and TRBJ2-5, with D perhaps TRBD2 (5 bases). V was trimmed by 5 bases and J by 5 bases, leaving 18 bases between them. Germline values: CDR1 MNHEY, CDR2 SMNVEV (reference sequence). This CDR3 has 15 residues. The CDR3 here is CASSPSGVGRETQYF. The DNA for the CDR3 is TGTGCCAGCAGTCCCTCCGGGGTAGGAAGGGAGACCCAGTACTTC.

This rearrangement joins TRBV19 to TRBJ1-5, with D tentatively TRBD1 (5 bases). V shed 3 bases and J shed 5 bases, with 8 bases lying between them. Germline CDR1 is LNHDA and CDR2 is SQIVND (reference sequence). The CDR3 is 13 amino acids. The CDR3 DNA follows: TGTGCCAGTAGTATGCAGGGCGATCAGCCCCAGCATTTT. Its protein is CASSMQGDQPQHF. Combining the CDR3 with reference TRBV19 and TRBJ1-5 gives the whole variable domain DGGITQSPKYLFRKEGQNVTLSCEQNLNHDAMYWYRQDPGQGLRLIYYSQIVNDFQKGDIAEGYSVSREKKESFPLTVTSAQKNPTAFYLCASSMQGDQPQHFGDGTRLSIL.